Listed below are T cell receptor beta chains from one sample, sequenced in a study of identical twins. MiXCR was run by TCRdb on the 5' RACE reads, yielding one entry per CDR3 protein. The data hold 310,000 or so distinct CDR3 sequences, with roughly 9.8% observed a single time. A further study also used this sample, focusing on yellow fever vaccine responses in identical twins.

The sequenced material came from CD8+ T cells sorted from blood. These receptors originate from a woman aged 18-35 years in good health. Each CDR3 is given without its conserved first and last residue.

TRBJ2-2	TRBV7-9	ASSLVSLAETGELF
TRBJ1-6	TRBV4-3	ASSQEARDGYNSPLH
TRBJ2-7	TRBV19	ASSRSLAGGDEQY
TRBJ1-2	TRBV7-9	ASSELLLAGGLRGYT
TRBJ2-2	TRBV5-1	ASSLVGLAGAPATGELF
TRBJ2-6	TRBV5-6	ASSLATSSSGANVLT
TRBJ1-1	TRBV12-3/TRBV12-4	ASTPGRLVEAF
TRBJ2-1	TRBV5-1	ALEGPDPTRAREQF
TRBJ2-1	TRBV7-9	ASSFPDFAVDNEQF
TRBJ1-1	TRBV10-3	AIRPGGTEAF
TRBJ1-1	TRBV29-1	SAHVTGAEAF
TRBJ2-1	TRBV3-1	ASSGQGQYNEQF
TRBJ1-2	TRBV4-1	ASSHSPPSGGYT
TRBJ2-3	TRBV4-3	ASSQASRGAGGTDTQY
TRBJ2-1	TRBV7-2	ASSWTSGRPEQF
TRBJ2-2	TRBV12-3/TRBV12-4	ASSRQGNTGELF
TRBJ2-7	TRBV5-6	ASSWRAAYEQY
TRBJ2-2	TRBV15	ATSRVRDSGELF
TRBJ1-1	TRBV6-5	ASSYSVVDTEAF
TRBJ2-5	TRBV4-1	ASSQDRGRAEETQY
TRBJ2-7	TRBV12-3/TRBV12-4	ASRYTEVGPYEQY
TRBJ2-1	TRBV2	AIYLGLADGGQF
TRBJ2-1	TRBV6-5	ASSFYVGGSYNEQF
TRBJ2-3	TRBV12-3/TRBV12-4	ASSLSRHSDTQY
TRBJ1-5	TRBV7-9	ASSLAGTGGNQPQH
TRBJ1-4	TRBV28	ASSLTFRSTLGKLF
TRBJ2-3	TRBV29-1	SVEGLAGGTDTQY
TRBJ2-1	TRBV12-3/TRBV12-4	ASTPSTEQF
TRBJ2-7	TRBV9	ASSVASLSSYEQY
TRBJ2-7	TRBV7-9	ASSLPATFEQY
TRBJ2-5	TRBV20-1	SARWILGTKETQY
TRBJ2-1	TRBV29-1	SVENSGIPYNEQF
TRBJ2-3	TRBV5-5	ASSLDPPGAQY
TRBJ2-1	TRBV7-9	ASSLRDHPGEQF
TRBJ1-1	TRBV7-6	ASRLDRGTEAF
TRBJ2-7	TRBV7-9	ASSLVGIVHAEQY
TRBJ1-4	TRBV14	ASSQDRVTTNEKLF
TRBJ2-1	TRBV27	ASSPRRTNEQF
TRBJ1-1	TRBV7-2	ASNPLGADTEAF
TRBJ2-7	TRBV4-1	ASSLFDRGNYEQY
TRBJ2-1	TRBV29-1	SVETSGRAKDNEQF
TRBJ1-1	TRBV2	ASSEALNDNTEAF
TRBJ2-3	TRBV9	ASSAAGTSPDTQY
TRBJ1-1	TRBV2	ASTQVEAF
TRBJ2-6	TRBV4-3	ASSLGTSGSSGANVLT
TRBJ2-7	TRBV6-2/TRBV6-3	ASSYSTSQVWTGVFEQY
TRBJ2-7	TRBV12-3/TRBV12-4	ASSLYPGDSYEQY
TRBJ2-5	TRBV7-6	ASILNPGVGETQY
TRBJ2-7	TRBV20-1	SAPAAGEEEQY
TRBJ2-2	TRBV7-8	ASSLDPREKQGELF
TRBJ2-1	TRBV12-3/TRBV12-4	ASSLSNEQF